This T cell receptor beta chain is from a study of blood T cell repertoires in COVID-19. Study-level background: Nucleic acid was either cDNA or gDNA, and it came from T cells, B-cell-depleted T cells, or PBMCs.

Cohorts were assigned according to the clinical history that participants reported. Cohort 3 donors were reported recovered after two negative PCRs, clearance, or symptom resolution. Germline V gene lookup returns CDR1 SGHRS and CDR2 YFSETQ. Trimming took 2 bases from V and 7 from J, leaving 16 bases between them. The CDR3 spans 15 residues. Original processing notes: Using reference gene primer amplification, nucleated cell counts were estimated. Clones were sequenced by immunoSEQ multiplex PCR, and TCRdb holds only the in-frame ones, with some missing. The DNA was the basis for D and trimming; V, J and clone size are from that table. The top ten hold around 10% of the sample, which has tens of thousands of clones, around 90% seen once.

Input material: PBMCs or T cells enriched from blood (not recorded which). The chain links TRBV5-1 to TRBJ2-1; perhaps TRBD1 as D (6 bases). The sequence was obtained from a woman aged 40-49 years who had recovered from COVID-19. The CDR3 coding sequence is TGCGCCAGCAGCTTTCGGGCAGGGGCTGGGAATGAGCAGTTCTTC. This encodes CASSFRAGAGNEQFF.